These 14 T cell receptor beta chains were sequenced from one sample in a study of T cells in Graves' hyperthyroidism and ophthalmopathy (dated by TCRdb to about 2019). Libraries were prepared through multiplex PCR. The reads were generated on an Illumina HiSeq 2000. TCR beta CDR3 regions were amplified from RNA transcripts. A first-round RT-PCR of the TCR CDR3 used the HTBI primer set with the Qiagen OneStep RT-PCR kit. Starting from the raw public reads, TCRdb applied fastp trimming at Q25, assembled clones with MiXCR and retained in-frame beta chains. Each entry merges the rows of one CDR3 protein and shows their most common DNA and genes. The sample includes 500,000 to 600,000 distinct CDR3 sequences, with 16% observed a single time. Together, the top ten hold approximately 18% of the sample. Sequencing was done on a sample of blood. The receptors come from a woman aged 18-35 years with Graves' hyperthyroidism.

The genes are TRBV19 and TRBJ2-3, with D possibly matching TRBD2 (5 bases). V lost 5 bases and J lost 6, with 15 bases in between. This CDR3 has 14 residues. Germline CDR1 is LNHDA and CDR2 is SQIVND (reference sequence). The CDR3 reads CASSSRAQADTQYF. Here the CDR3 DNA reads TGTGCCAGTAGTTCGAGGGCTCAGGCGGATACGCAGTATTTT.

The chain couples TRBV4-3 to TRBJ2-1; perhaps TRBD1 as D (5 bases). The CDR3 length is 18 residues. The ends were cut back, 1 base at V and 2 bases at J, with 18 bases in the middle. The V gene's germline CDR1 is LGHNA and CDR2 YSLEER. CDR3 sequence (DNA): TGCGCCAGCAGCCAAGTTTTGGCGCCGGACAACCCCTACAATGAGCAGTTCTTC. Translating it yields CASSQVLAPDNPYNEQFF.

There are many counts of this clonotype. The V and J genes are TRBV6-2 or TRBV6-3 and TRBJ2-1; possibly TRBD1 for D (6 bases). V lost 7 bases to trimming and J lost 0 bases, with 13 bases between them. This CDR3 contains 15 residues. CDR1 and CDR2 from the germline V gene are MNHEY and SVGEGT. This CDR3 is CASTYRVSSYNEQFF. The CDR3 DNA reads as TGTGCCAGCACCTACAGGGTCAGCTCCTACAATGAGCAGTTCTTC.

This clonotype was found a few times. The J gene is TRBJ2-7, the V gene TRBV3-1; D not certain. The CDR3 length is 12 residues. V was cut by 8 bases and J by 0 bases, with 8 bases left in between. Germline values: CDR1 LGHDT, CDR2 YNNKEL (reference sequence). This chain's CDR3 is CASGGPSYEQYF. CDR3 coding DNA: TGTGCCAGCGGTGGCCCCTCCTACGAGCAGTACTTC.

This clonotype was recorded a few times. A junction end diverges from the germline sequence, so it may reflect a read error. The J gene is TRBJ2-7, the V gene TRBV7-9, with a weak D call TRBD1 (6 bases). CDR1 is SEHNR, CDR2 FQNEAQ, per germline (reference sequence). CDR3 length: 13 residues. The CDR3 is CANSLAGVDEQYF. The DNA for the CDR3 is TGTGCCAACAGCTTGGCAGGGGTCGACGAGCAGTACTTC. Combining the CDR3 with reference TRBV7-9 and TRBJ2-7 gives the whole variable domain DTGVSQNPRHKITKRGQNVTFRCDPISEHNRLYWYRQTLGQGPEFLTYFQNEAQLEKSRLLSDRFSAERPKGSFSTLEIQRTEQGDSAMYLCANSLAGVDEQYFGPGTRLTVT.

CDR3 DNA: TGTGCCAGCAGCTCACGACAGGGACAGTCACCCCTCCACTTT. Translation: CASSSRQGQSPLHF. V and J are TRBV7-8 and TRBJ1-6; 7 nucleotides agree with TRBD1. The CDR3 runs to 14 residues. The V gene end was trimmed by 4 bases and the J gene end by 10 bases; junction bases not matched to a gene: 7. Per germline, CDR1 SGHVS and CDR2 FQNEAQ.

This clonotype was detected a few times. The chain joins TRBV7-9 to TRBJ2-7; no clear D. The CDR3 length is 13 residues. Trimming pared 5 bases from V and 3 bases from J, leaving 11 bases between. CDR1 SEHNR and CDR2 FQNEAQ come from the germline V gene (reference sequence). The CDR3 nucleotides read TGTGCCAGCAGCCTAGGAGACCTCTACGAGCAGTACTTC. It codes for CASSLGDLYEQYF.

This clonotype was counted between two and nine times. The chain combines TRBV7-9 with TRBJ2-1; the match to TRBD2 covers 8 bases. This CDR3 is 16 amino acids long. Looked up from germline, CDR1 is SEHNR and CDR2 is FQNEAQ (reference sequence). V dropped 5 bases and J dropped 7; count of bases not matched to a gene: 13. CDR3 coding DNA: TGTGCCAGCAGCGTAAGGCGGGGGGTCGCCCCGAATGAGCAGTTCTTC. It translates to CASSVRRGVAPNEQFF.

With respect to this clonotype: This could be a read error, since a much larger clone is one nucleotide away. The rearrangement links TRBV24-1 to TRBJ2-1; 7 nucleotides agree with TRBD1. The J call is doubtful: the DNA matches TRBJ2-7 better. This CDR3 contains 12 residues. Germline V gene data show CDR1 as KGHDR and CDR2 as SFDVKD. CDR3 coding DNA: TGTGCCACTAGAACAGGGGCCAATGAGCAGTACTTC. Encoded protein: CATRTGANEQYF.

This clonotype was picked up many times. CDR3 loop: CASSPRGVQEAYEQYF. Here the CDR3 DNA reads TGTGCCAGCTCACCTCGGGGGGTACAGGAAGCCTACGAGCAGTACTTC. The V gene is TRBV18, the J gene TRBJ2-7; 7 bases agree with TRBD2. This CDR3 region has 16 residues. From germline, CDR1 is KGHSH and CDR2 LQKENI. The J segment lost 2 bases and the V segment lost 3 bases, leaving 10 bases of the junction unmatched.

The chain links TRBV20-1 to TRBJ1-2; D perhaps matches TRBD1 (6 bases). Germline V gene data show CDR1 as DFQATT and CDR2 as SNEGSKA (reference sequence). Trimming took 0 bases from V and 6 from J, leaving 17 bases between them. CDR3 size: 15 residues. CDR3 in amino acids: CSARDWTDLRNGYTF. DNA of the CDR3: TGCAGTGCTAGAGATTGGACAGACCTTAGAAATGGCTACACCTTC.

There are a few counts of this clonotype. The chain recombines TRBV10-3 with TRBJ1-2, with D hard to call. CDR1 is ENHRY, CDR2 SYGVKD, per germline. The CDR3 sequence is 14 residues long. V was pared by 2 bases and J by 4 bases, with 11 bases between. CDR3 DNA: TGTGCCATCAGTGAGGGCTCTCAAAGCTATGGCTACACCTTC. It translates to CAISEGSQSYGYTF.

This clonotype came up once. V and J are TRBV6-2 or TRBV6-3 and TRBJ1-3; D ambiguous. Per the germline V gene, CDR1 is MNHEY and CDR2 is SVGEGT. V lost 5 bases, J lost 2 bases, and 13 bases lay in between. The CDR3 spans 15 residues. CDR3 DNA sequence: TGTGCCAGCAGTGTGGTCGGTTCCCCTGGAAACACCATATATTTT. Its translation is CASSVVGSPGNTIYF.

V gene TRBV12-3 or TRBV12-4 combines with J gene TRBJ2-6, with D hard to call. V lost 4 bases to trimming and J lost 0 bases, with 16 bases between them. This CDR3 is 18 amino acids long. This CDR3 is CASSYPETQPSGANVLTF. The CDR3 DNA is TGTGCCAGCAGTTACCCCGAGACACAACCCTCTGGGGCCAACGTCCTGACTTTC.